This passage covers 25 T cell receptor beta chains from one sample sequenced in a study of T cell responses to AZD1222 COVID-19 vaccine. Sequenced by immunoSEQ multiplex PCR; TCRdb stores in-frame clones only, minus some. The sample includes about 78,000 clones, approximately 90% seen only once; the top ten take around 3.2%. The sequenced sample was peripheral blood, obtained 28 days after the second AZD1222 dose. The receptors shown here come from an adult who received the AZD1222 COVID-19 vaccine.

The chain couples TRBV4-3 to TRBJ1-5; D not certain. Deletions cut 0 bases from V and 9 bases from J, with 15 bases between. CDR3 length equals 15 residues. The germline CDR1 and CDR2 sequences are LGHNA and YSLEER. CDR3 in DNA: TGCGCCAGCAGCCAAGAACCGGACGGCGCATCGCCCCAGCATTTT. This codes for CASSQEPDGASPQHF.

The chain has TRBV9 and TRBJ2-2; no clear D gene. The CDR3 is 13 residues long. V was clipped by 4 bases and J by 1 base, with 5 bases between them. CDR1 and CDR2 from the germline V gene are SGDLS and YYNGEE. CDR3 amino acids: CASSSMNTGELFF. The CDR3 coding sequence is TGTGCCAGCAGCTCGATGAACACCGGGGAGCTGTTTTTT.

J is TRBJ2-2 and V is TRBV6-5; possibly TRBD2 for D (6 bases). Per germline, CDR1 MNHEY and CDR2 SVGAGI. V lost 2 bases to trimming and J lost 1 base, with 11 bases between them. The CDR3 has 16 residues. The CDR3 region is CASSYGGGVNTGELFF. CDR3 bases: TGTGCCAGCAGTTACGGCGGAGGGGTGAACACCGGGGAGCTGTTTTTT.

The V and J genes are TRBV5-6 and TRBJ2-2; either TRBD1 or TRBD2 may fit D (5 bases each). Looked up from germline, CDR1 is SGHDT and CDR2 is YYEEEE. The CDR3 covers 18 residues. Trimming removed 3 bases from V and 0 bases from J, with 18 bases in between. CDR3 in amino acids: CASSSIVGPDPNTGELFF. The DNA for the CDR3 is TGTGCCAGCAGCTCCATAGTGGGACCCGACCCGAACACCGGGGAGCTGTTTTTT.

This clone was seen more than once but under ten times. The genes are TRBV5-6 and TRBJ2-7; 7 bases agree with TRBD1. Germline-derived CDR1 and CDR2 are SGHDT and YYEEEE. The length of the CDR3 is 19 residues. J was trimmed by 7 bases and V by 3 bases; bases with no gene match: 25. This CDR3 is CASSSTGSGQRGRRGEQYF. CDR3 nucleotide sequence: TGTGCCAGCAGCTCAACAGGGTCGGGACAGAGAGGCAGGAGAGGGGAGCAGTACTTC.

This chain uses TRBV24-1 with TRBJ1-1; D is perhaps TRBD1 (6 bases). CDR3 length: 15 residues. Per germline, CDR1 KGHDR and CDR2 SFDVKD. Trimming removed 3 bases at V and 1 base at J, with 11 bases between. DNA for the CDR3: TGTGCCACCAGTGATAGTACAGGGCCGAACACTGAAGCTTTCTTT. Amino acid sequence: CATSDSTGPNTEAFF.

This clone was recorded once. CDR3: CASSLTSGVDTQYF. The CDR3 DNA reads TGCGCCAGCAGCTTGACTAGCGGGGTGGATACGCAGTATTTT. The V and J genes are TRBV5-1 and TRBJ2-3; 10 bases agree with TRBD2. Germline V gives CDR1 SGHRS, CDR2 YFSETQ. The CDR3 runs 14 residues. V shed 1 base, J shed 6 bases, and the junction held 2 bases outside the gene matches.

In its sample, this clone was seen once. V gene TRBV6-2 or TRBV6-3 combines with J gene TRBJ2-1; the match to TRBD2 covers 7 bases. After removal of 4 bases from V and 9 bases from J, the junction contained 12 bases not matched to a gene. The V gene's germline CDR1 is MNHEY and CDR2 SVGEGT. The CDR3 length is 15 residues. The CDR3 nucleotides are TGTGCCAGCAGTTTCTCTATAGCGGGTCAAGCTGAGCAGTTCTTC. Protein product: CASSFSIAGQAEQFF.

This chain joins TRBV3-1 (or the pseudogene TRBV3-2) and TRBJ2-7; the match to TRBD2 covers 9 bases. The CDR3 totals 11 residues. Looked up from germline, CDR1 is LGHDT and CDR2 is YNNKEL (reference sequence). Here the CDR3 DNA reads TGTGCGGCGGGGGGGTACCGCGAGCAGTACTTC. Its protein is CAAGGYREQYF.

The chain has TRBV6-6 and TRBJ2-1, with 9 nucleotides matching TRBD2. CDR3 length: 15 amino acids. Trimming removed 2 bases from V and 8 bases from J; junction bases left unmatched: 7. CDR1 and CDR2 (germline): MNHNY, SVGAGI (reference sequence). The CDR3 DNA is TGTGCCAGCAGTTACGGGCGGGGGGGCCGAGATGAGCAGTTCTTC. It codes for CASSYGRGGRDEQFF.

The chain recombines TRBV5-5 with TRBJ2-7; D is ambiguous. The CDR3 consists of 15 residues. Germline CDR1 is SGHKS and CDR2 is YYEKEE (reference sequence). V was pared by 4 bases and J by 2 bases, with 16 bases between. This CDR3 is CASSAGGRTTYEQYF. The CDR3 DNA sequence: TGTGCCAGCAGCGCCGGTGGCAGAACAACCTACGAGCAGTACTTC. The full variable domain, rest sourced from reference TRBV5-5 and TRBJ2-7, is DAGVTQSPTHLIKTRGQQVTLRCSPISGHKSVSWYQQVLGQGPQFIFQYYEKEERGRGNFPDRFSARQFPNYSSELNVNALLLGDSALYLCASSAGGRTTYEQYFGPGTRLTVT.

The chain uses TRBV3-1 (or the pseudogene TRBV3-2) and TRBJ2-1; D ambiguous. This CDR3 spans 14 amino acids. CDR1 and CDR2 from the germline V gene are LGHDT and YNNKEL (reference sequence). The V end lost 5 bases, the J end lost 5 bases, and 13 bases lay between the germline ends. The CDR3 nucleotides read TGTGCCAGCAGCAGCGAACCTCTTAACAATGAGCAGTTCTTC. Translating gives CASSSEPLNNEQFF.

This clone has a handful of counts. The chain has TRBV6-2 or TRBV6-3 and TRBJ1-4; D uncertain. V was cut by 6 bases and J by 4 bases, with 9 bases left in between. The CDR3 loop spans 13 amino acids. CDR1 and CDR2 from the germline V gene are MNHEY and SVGEGT. The CDR3 region is CASSLADNEKLFF. CDR3 DNA: TGTGCCAGCAGCCTGGCGGATAATGAAAAACTGTTTTTT.

This clone has a single count. This rearrangement joins TRBV5-6 to TRBJ1-2, with D hard to call. Looked up from germline, CDR1 is SGHDT and CDR2 is YYEEEE. CDR3 length: 12 residues. V was shortened by 1 base and J by 4 bases, with 5 bases between the two germline ends. CDR3 nucleotide sequence: TGTGCCAGCAGCTTGTCTGGCTATGGCTACACCTTC. Protein product: CASSLSGYGYTF. The entire variable domain, with the rest obtained from reference TRBV5-6 and TRBJ1-2, is as follows: DAGVTQSPTHLIKTRGQQVTLRCSPKSGHDTVSWYQQALGQGPQFIFQYYEEEERQRGNFPDRFSGHQFPNYSSELNVNALLLGDSALYLCASSLSGYGYTFGSGTRLTVV.

V is TRBV9 and J is TRBJ2-7, with D unresolved. Germline V gives CDR1 SGDLS, CDR2 YYNGEE. V was pared by 7 bases and J by 4 bases, with 12 bases between. The CDR3 is 12 amino acids. The CDR3 spells CASGPTSYEQYF. DNA for the CDR3: TGTGCCAGCGGACCAACATCTTACGAGCAGTACTTC.

V and J are TRBV11-3 and TRBJ1-1; 9 bases agree with TRBD1. This CDR3 spans 14 amino acids. V gave up 5 bases and J gave up 7 bases; unmatched junction bases: 8. Germline V gene lookup returns CDR1 SGHNT and CDR2 YENEEA. In DNA, the CDR3 is TGTGCCAGCAGCCCCAACAGGGGGCAAGTTGAAGCTTTCTTT. It codes for CASSPNRGQVEAFF.

V is TRBV7-2 and J is TRBJ1-1, with 7 bases aligning to TRBD1. The V and J ends lost 1 base and 5 bases, in that order; junction bases with no gene match: 7. CDR3 size: 15 residues. CDR1 is SGHTA and CDR2 is FQGNSA in the germline V gene. Here the CDR3 reads CASSLEGQFGTEAFF. The CDR3 DNA reads as TGTGCCAGCAGCTTAGAGGGACAGTTTGGGACTGAAGCTTTCTTT.

A single count supports this clone. V is TRBV27 and J is TRBJ2-5, with D maybe TRBD2 (6 bases). V lost 0 bases and J lost 5, with 16 bases in between. The CDR3 has 16 amino acids. The germline CDR1 and CDR2 sequences are MNHEY and SMNVEV (reference sequence). CDR3 DNA: TGTGCCAGCAGTTTATCGGTCAGGGCCGGGGGTGAGACCCAGTACTTC. Translation gives CASSLSVRAGGETQYF.

This chain joins TRBV30 and TRBJ1-6; 7 bases align to TRBD1. The CDR3 length is 14 residues. Germline V gene lookup returns CDR1 GTSNPN and CDR2 SVGIG (reference sequence). V dropped 3 bases and J dropped 13; count of bases not matched to a gene: 12. This chain's CDR3 is CAWRAGGPGVPLHF. The DNA of the CDR3 is TGTGCCTGGAGGGCAGGGGGGCCCGGGGTTCCCCTCCACTTT.

This clone occurred once. The rearrangement uses TRBV13 and TRBJ1-1, with D perhaps TRBD1 (5 bases). Germline lookup yields CDR1 PRHDT and CDR2 FYEKMQ (reference sequence). The CDR3 is 14 residues long. V lost 4 bases and J lost 0, with 9 bases in between. The CDR3 bases are TGTGCCAGCAGCTACCGACAGTTGAACACTGAAGCTTTCTTT. It is translated as CASSYRQLNTEAFF.

V and J are TRBV5-4 and TRBJ2-7; TRBD2 agrees at 14 bases. J was trimmed by 4 bases and V by 3 bases; bases with no gene match: 6. This CDR3 is 16 amino acids long. Germline CDR1 and CDR2: SGHNT and YYREEE (reference sequence). CDR3 sequence reads: CASSSRTSGRPYEQYF. The CDR3 DNA sequence: TGTGCCAGCAGCTCACGGACTAGCGGGAGGCCTTACGAGCAGTACTTC.

This CDR3 reads CASSLFSAGGTGELFF. The CDR3 bases are TGTGCCAGCAGCTTATTCTCAGCGGGGGGCACCGGGGAGCTGTTTTTT. This chain connects TRBV11-3 to TRBJ2-2; 9 bases map to TRBD2. Germline values: CDR1 SGHNT, CDR2 YENEEA. J was trimmed by 4 bases and V by 2 bases; bases with no gene match: 5. The CDR3 has 16 residues.

The rearrangement joins TRBV12-5 to TRBJ2-5; D may match TRBD1 or TRBD2 (5 bases each). V lost 4 bases and J lost 2, with 11 bases in between. Germline values: CDR1 LGHNT, CDR2 FRNRAP. The CDR3 is 14 residues long. The CDR3 is CASGSGRGQETQYF. CDR3 bases: TGTGCTAGTGGTTCGGGACGGGGACAAGAGACCCAGTACTTC.

The rearrangement uses TRBV2 and TRBJ1-1, with D unresolved. Deletions cut 4 bases from V and 11 bases from J, with 20 bases between. This CDR3 is built from 14 residues. The germline V gene encodes CDR1 SNHLY and CDR2 FYNNEI. CDR3 nucleotide sequence: TGTGCCAGCAGTGCCGACAAGACCATATTTGGGGCTTTCTTT. Amino acid sequence: CASSADKTIFGAFF.

On this clone: An end of the junction differs from the germline gene, which may be a read error. This sequence joins TRBV19 and TRBJ1-5; D is unresolved. Germline values: CDR1 LNHDA, CDR2 SQIVND (reference sequence). This CDR3 has 14 residues. CDR3 coding DNA: TGTGCCAGTAGTGTAGATTATAGCAATCAGCCCCAGCATTTT. This translates into CASSVDYSNQPQHF.